The clone carrying this TCR beta chain turned up a few times. Its antigen remains unidentified. The data belong to a study of T cell repertoires in cytomegalovirus infection. Study-level information: Recently identified HLA-C-restricted CMV epitopes were among the peptides used. Signatures in public TCR beta sequences pointed to both CMV infection and matching HLA type. Study results and limitations: Summed frequency of shared TCR beta families picked out CMV carriers who also had the relevant HLA. What dominated the ex vivo response were HLA-C-restricted CMV-specific TCR beta clonotypes.

The V and J ends lost 10 bases and 2 bases respectively, with 20 bases between them. There are 15 residues in the CDR3. Germline CDR1 reads MNHEY; CDR2 reads SMNVEV (reference sequence). MiXCR, run by TCRdb on the reads, gives a single entry per CDR3 protein. The table lists roughly 990,000 distinct CDR3 sequences, approximately 30% of them singletons, with 13% in the top ten. The chain uses TRBV27 and TRBJ1-1; D might be TRBD1 (5 bases). The clonotype was recovered from a human donor in good health (CMV status not recorded). Some clones in this sample may be carry-over from other donors' samples. This specimen consisted of cultured CD8+ T cells from PBMCs, obtained from culture after CMV antigen stimulation. In nucleotides, the CDR3 is TGTGCCACCTCGGGACTCCGAACGCACAACACTGAAGCTTTCTTT. It specifies CATSGLRTHNTEAFF.